The entry below gives a single TCR beta chain sequence along with its context. Antigen unknown. Germline CDR1 is MNHEY and CDR2 is SVGAGI. The CDR3 loop spans 14 amino acids. Trimming took 2 bases from V and 6 from J, leaving 13 bases between them. Unstimulated regulatory T cells (CD4+CD25+CD127-), CD4+CD25- non-regulatory cells, CD4 and CD8 cells were FACS-sorted from thawed PBMCs. The sample originates from a study of Tregs in tolerant kidney transplant recipients. Broader study findings: Expanding Tregs on activated donor B cells appeared to best identify donor-specific TCRbeta clones. Validation in larger populations is needed because few patients were studied. Biological reproducibility was not directly addressed, but technical replication error appeared minimal.

The repertoire was sequenced with immunoSEQ multiplex PCR; TCRdb's copy has only in-frame clones and lacks some. The sample lists about 59,000 clones; around 83% were seen once. The V and J genes are TRBV6-5 and TRBJ1-2; no clear D gene. This sequence was found in a human donor in good health. The sequenced sample consisted of CD4+ T cells from blood. The CDR3 region has the DNA TGTGCCAGCAGTTACCGCGCAGGATATAATGGCTACACCTTC. Residues: CASSYRAGYNGYTF.